The text below deals with one T cell receptor (beta chain). Its antigen is still unknown. Only in-frame clones appear in the TCRdb table, and some are missing; sequencing was by immunoSEQ multiplex PCR. The repertoire holds 150,000 to 190,000 clones, approximately 90% seen once, with over 1.5% in the top ten. The data belong to a study of T cell responses to AZD1222 COVID-19 vaccine. Background on the study: Combined were second doses at about 4 or about 12 weeks.

The J segment lost 3 bases and the V segment lost 6 bases, leaving 5 bases of the junction unmatched. CDR3 size: 16 residues. Germline-derived CDR1 and CDR2 are LNHDA and SQIVND (reference sequence). Whole-study results and caveats: The breadth and depth of Spike-specific TCRs increased once two AZD1222 doses had been given. Within unmutated variant regions lay the reported targets of nearly half of spike-specific TCRs. White British people made up most donors, females outnumbered males, and clonal diversity was possibly underestimated.

The sequence derives from an adult in good health. The chain combines TRBV19 with TRBJ2-1; TRBD2 agrees at 13 bases. Sequenced here: peripheral blood, sampled on day 0 of AZD1222 vaccination. CDR3 nucleotides: TGTGCCAGTAGGAGGACTAGCGGGAGTTTCTACAATGAGCAGTTCTTC. This codes for CASRRTSGSFYNEQFF.